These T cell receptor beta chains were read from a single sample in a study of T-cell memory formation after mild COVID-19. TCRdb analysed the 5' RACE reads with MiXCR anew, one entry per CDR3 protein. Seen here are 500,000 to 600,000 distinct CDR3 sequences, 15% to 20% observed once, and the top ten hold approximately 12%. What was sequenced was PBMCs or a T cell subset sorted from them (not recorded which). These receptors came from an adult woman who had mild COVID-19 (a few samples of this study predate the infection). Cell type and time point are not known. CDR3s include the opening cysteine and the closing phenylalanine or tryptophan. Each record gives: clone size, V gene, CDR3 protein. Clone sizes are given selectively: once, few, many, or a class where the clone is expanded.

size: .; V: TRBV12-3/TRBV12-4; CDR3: CASRGQDNYGYTF
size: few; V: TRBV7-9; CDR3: CASSPTTGFHEQYF
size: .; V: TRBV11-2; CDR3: CASSLDFGEPQHF
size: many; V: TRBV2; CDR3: CASSELTDTQYF
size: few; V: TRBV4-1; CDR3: CASSTIGRGTYEQYF
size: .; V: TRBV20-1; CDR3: CSVISLEVYTPGQSYNEQFF
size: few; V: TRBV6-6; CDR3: CASSLPQPGGAQYF
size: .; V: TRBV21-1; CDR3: CASSKGGIELWVEQFF
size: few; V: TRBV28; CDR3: CASSRAWLGGNEQFF
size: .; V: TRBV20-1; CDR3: CSALRLADSYNEQFF
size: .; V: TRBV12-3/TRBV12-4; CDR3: CASSVDSIALTF
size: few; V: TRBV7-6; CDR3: CASSLAPFGNSVYEQYF
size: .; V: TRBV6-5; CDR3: CASRITGTYTGELFF
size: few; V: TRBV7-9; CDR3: CASSPRQGAGEPFF
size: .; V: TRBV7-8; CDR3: CASSFQGANQPKHF
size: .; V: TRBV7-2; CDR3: CASSRTETTDTQYF
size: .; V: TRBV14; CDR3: CASSQASGITGELFF
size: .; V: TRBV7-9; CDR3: CASSLVEAGTGVEQYF
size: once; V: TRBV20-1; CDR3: CSARPTGAENTEAFF
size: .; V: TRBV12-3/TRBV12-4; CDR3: CASSLAGILSGQPQHF
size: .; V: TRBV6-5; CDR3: CASILAGSTEAFF
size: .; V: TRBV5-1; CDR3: CASSLVGPGRRGSTSTDTQYF
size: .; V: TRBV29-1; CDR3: CSVVRTGSLYF
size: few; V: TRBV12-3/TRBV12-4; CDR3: CASSLGETGVDTQYF
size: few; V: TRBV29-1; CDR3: CSAGQGNYGYTF
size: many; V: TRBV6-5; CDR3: CASSYGTGGTDTQYF
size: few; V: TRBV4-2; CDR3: CASSQIGGGTDTQYF
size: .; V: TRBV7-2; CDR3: CASSLNRPGGEQYF
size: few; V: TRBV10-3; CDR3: CAISGEVQREQFF
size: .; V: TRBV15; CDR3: CATSRTGQGIKTQYF
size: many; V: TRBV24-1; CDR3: CAIEASAGELFF
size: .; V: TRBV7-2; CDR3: CASSLRAGQLYNEQFF
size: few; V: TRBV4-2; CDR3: CASSQADQFF
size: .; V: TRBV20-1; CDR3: CSARDPSGGGSRDEQFF
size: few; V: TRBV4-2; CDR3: CASSQVRTEAFF
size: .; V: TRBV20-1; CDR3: CSAPNKRGSTDTQYF
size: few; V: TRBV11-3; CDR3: CASSSRQGAGELFF
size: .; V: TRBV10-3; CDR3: CAIRRQGMNTEAFF
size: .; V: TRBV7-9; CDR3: CASSLVGGLAPYEQYF
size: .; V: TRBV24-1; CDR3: CAILPASGSYEQYF
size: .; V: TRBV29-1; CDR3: CSVVGGVGTDTQYF
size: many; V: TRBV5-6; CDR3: CASSLEAGRANSPLHF
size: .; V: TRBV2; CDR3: CASRLRLAGGPGTGELFF
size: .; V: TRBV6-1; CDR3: CASSETPGTGSEQFF
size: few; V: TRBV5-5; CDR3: CASIWSGPGLAGETQYF
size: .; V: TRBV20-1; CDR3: CSARGVGSSYNEQFF
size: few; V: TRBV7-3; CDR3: CASSADALVTDTQYF
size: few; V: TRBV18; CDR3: CASSPTDNGYTF
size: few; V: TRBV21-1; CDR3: CASSKVVGKQETQYF
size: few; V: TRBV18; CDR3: CASSPGTGVNEQYF
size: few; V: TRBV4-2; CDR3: CASSQDLPRRRDLEETQYF
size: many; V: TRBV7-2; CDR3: CASSYRQFENYGYTF
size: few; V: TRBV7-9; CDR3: CASLGGESSYEQYF
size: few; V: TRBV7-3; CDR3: CASSPRGGQNTEAFF
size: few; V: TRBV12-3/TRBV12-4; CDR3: CASGDRGPSSYEQYF
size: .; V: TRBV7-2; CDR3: CASRPTVSAYNEQFF
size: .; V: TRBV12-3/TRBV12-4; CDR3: CASSHRGGSYEQYF